The 16 T cell receptor beta chains below come from one sample, sequenced in a study of blood T cell repertoires in COVID-19. Sequencing used immunoSEQ multiplex PCR; TCRdb keeps in-frame clones, though not all of them. The sample holds 310,000 or so clones, 89% seen once. Sequenced: PBMCs or T cells enriched from blood (not recorded which). These receptors originate from a woman in her thirties or forties who had recovered from COVID-19.

This clone has just a few counts. CDR3 DNA: TGTGCCAGCTCACCTAACAATCTCAGACAGGGCGGGCAGCCCCAGCATTTT. Translation: CASSPNNLRQGGQPQHF. The gene calls are TRBV18 and TRBJ1-5; TRBD1 matches at 7 bases. V shed 3 bases, J shed 7 bases, and the junction held 15 bases outside the gene matches. CDR1 is KGHSH, CDR2 LQKENI, per germline. CDR3 size: 17 residues.

The V call is TRBV4-3, the J call TRBJ1-1; 8 nucleotides line up with TRBD1. The trim removed 2 bases at V and 12 bases at J, leaving 14 bases unmatched. CDR1 and CDR2 from the germline V gene are LGHNA and YSLEER. The CDR3 totals 15 residues. The CDR3 DNA reads TGCGCCAGCAGCCAAACGTTTGTGCAGGGGGCGATAACTTTCTTT. This sequence encodes CASSQTFVQGAITFF.

This rearrangement joins TRBV9 to TRBJ2-1; TRBD1 matches at 7 bases. The CDR3 extends over 16 amino acids. Trimming took 2 bases from V and 3 from J; bases not matched to a gene: 8. The V gene's germline CDR1 is SGDLS and CDR2 YYNGEE. CDR3 sequence: CASSVMGTENYNEQFF. CDR3 DNA: TGTGCCAGCAGCGTTATGGGGACAGAAAACTACAATGAGCAGTTCTTC.

The rearrangement joins TRBV28 to TRBJ2-5; the D gene is possibly TRBD2 (6 bases). V lost 4 bases, J lost 1 base, and 16 bases lay in between. This CDR3 contains 16 residues. Germline assignment: CDR1 MDHEN and CDR2 SYDVKM. The CDR3 nucleotides are TGTGCCAGCAGTTCCTACGCTCGGAGGGTCCAAGAGACCCAGTACTTC. Translating it yields CASSSYARRVQETQYF.

The V gene is TRBV6-2 or TRBV6-3, the J gene TRBJ1-5, with D possibly TRBD1 on 6 matching bases. This CDR3 contains 16 residues. Germline CDR1 MNHEY, CDR2 SVGEGT. V lost 2 bases and J 1 base, leaving 12 bases between the germline ends. Here the CDR3 DNA reads TGTGCCAGCAGTTACCCCTGGACAGCCAGCAATCAGCCCCAGCATTTT. It is translated as CASSYPWTASNQPQHF.

This clone was seen a single time. The rearrangement joins TRBV20-1 to TRBJ1-1, with no clear D. With 3 bases removed from V and 6 bases from J, the gap between germline ends came to 5 bases. The CDR3 runs 10 residues. Germline V gives CDR1 DFQATT, CDR2 SNEGSKA (reference sequence). The chain's CDR3 is CSARSAEAFF. CDR3 nucleotide sequence: TGCAGTGCTAGGAGCGCTGAAGCTTTCTTT.

The V and J genes are TRBV29-1 and TRBJ1-1; no reliable D call. The CDR3 runs 12 residues. Trimming pared 3 bases from V and 1 base from J, leaving 6 bases between. Germline V gene data show CDR1 as SQVTM and CDR2 as ANQGSEA. The CDR3 nucleotides read TGCAGCGTTGATTGGCAGAACACTGAAGCTTTCTTT. Translation: CSVDWQNTEAFF.

The rearrangement links TRBV3-1 (or the pseudogene TRBV3-2) to TRBJ2-1; 9 positions agree with TRBD2. With 4 bases clipped from V and 4 bases from J, the junction kept 8 bases outside the gene matches. The CDR3 spans 16 residues. The germline V gene encodes CDR1 LGHDT and CDR2 YNNKEL (reference sequence). CDR3 protein: CASSLLAGGLYNEQFF. The CDR3 DNA reads as TGTGCCAGCAGCCTCCTGGCGGGGGGGCTTTACAATGAGCAGTTCTTC.

The chain employs TRBV27 and TRBJ2-7, with TRBD2 identical over 9 bases. Germline V lookup: CDR1 MNHEY, CDR2 SMNVEV (reference sequence). This CDR3 has 16 residues. The ends lost 1 base at V and 4 bases at J; junction bases unmatched: 8. CDR3 DNA: TGTGCCAGCAGTTTATTCGGCCTAGCGGGAATTTACGAGCAGTACTTC. It yields the protein CASSLFGLAGIYEQYF.

About this clone: The junction shows a germline mismatch at one end, possibly a read error. The gene calls are TRBV28 and TRBJ2-7; TRBD1 aligns across 12 bases. The CDR3 spans 15 residues. From germline, CDR1 is MDHEN and CDR2 SYDVKM. CDR3 in amino acids: CASSNSHPGQGATTF. In DNA, the CDR3 is TGTGCCAGCAGCAACTCCCACCCGGGACAGGGGGCGACCACCTTC.

The chain is built from TRBV6-5 and TRBJ2-7, with 7 bases that match TRBD2. The CDR3 is 16 residues long. CDR1 and CDR2 (germline): MNHEY, SVGAGI. Trimming removed 0 bases from V and 2 bases from J; junction bases left unmatched: 7. The CDR3 DNA reads as TGTGCCAGCAGTTACTCGGGGGGAGGGCTGGCCTACGAGCAGTACTTC. This sequence encodes CASSYSGGGLAYEQYF.

The CDR3 here is CASSPGRTANQPQHF. Written as DNA, the CDR3 is TGTGCCAGCTCACCGGGGCGGACAGCCAATCAGCCCCAGCATTTT. The chain carries TRBV18 and TRBJ1-5; weak D call: TRBD1 (6 bases). CDR1 is KGHSH, CDR2 LQKENI, per germline. V was trimmed by 3 bases and J by 3 bases, leaving 12 bases between them. The CDR3 is 15 amino acids.

V usage is TRBV3-1 (or the pseudogene TRBV3-2) and J usage is TRBJ2-7, with D possibly matching TRBD2 (5 bases). CDR3 length: 15 amino acids. V lost 4 bases and J lost 3, with 16 bases in between. The germline CDR1 and CDR2 sequences are LGHDT and YNNKEL (reference sequence). CDR3 loop: CASSPGVGNHYEQYF. CDR3 nucleotide sequence: TGTGCCAGCAGCCCTGGAGTCGGGAACCACTACGAGCAGTACTTC.

J is TRBJ2-3 and V is TRBV4-3; D remains unclear. Per germline, CDR1 LGHNA and CDR2 YSLEER. CDR3 length: 13 residues. V lost 2 bases, J lost 4 bases, and 7 bases lay in between. The CDR3 is CASSQLRADTQYF. For the CDR3, the DNA is TGCGCCAGCAGCCAACTGAGAGCAGATACGCAGTATTTT.

The genes are TRBV11-3 and TRBJ2-7; maybe TRBD2 (6 bases). Germline CDR1 and CDR2: SGHNT and YENEEA. The V end was cut by 5 bases, the J end by 0 bases, with 14 bases between. This CDR3 comprises 15 residues. This chain's CDR3 is CASSPTWRDSYEQYF. CDR3 nucleotide sequence: TGTGCCAGCAGCCCTACATGGAGGGACTCCTACGAGCAGTACTTC. The whole variable domain, remainder taken from reference TRBV11-3 and TRBJ2-7, is EAGVVQSPRYKIIEKKQPVAFWCNPISGHNTLYWYLQNLGQGPELLIRYENEEAVDDSQLPKDRFSAERLKGVDSTLKIQPAELGDSAVYLCASSPTWRDSYEQYFGPGTRLTVT.

The chain couples TRBV19 to TRBJ1-5; D is possibly TRBD1 (6 bases). The V gene's germline CDR1 is LNHDA and CDR2 SQIVND (reference sequence). The CDR3 totals 13 residues. V was shortened by 4 bases and J by 6 bases, with 10 bases between the two germline ends. The DNA of the CDR3 is TGTGCCAGTAGTACAACAGGGACTCAGCCCCAGCATTTT. Encoded protein: CASSTTGTQPQHF. Looking up the rest from reference TRBV19 and TRBJ1-5 gives the full variable domain: DGGITQSPKYLFRKEGQNVTLSCEQNLNHDAMYWYRQDPGQGLRLIYYSQIVNDFQKGDIAEGYSVSREKKESFPLTVTSAQKNPTAFYLCASSTTGTQPQHFGDGTRLSIL.